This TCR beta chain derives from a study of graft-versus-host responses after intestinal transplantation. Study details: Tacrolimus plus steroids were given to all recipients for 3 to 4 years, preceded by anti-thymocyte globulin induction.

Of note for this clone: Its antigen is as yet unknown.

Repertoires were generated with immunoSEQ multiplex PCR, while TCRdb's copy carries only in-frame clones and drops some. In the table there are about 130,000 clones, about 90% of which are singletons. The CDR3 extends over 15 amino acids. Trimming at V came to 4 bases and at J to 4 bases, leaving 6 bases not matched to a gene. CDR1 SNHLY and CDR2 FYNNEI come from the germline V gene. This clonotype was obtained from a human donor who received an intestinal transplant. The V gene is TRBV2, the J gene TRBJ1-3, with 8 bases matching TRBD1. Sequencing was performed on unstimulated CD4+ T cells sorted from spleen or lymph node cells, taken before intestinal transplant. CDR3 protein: CASSVNRDRGNTIYF. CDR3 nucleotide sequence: TGTGCCAGCAGTGTGAACCGGGACAGGGGAAACACCATATATTTT. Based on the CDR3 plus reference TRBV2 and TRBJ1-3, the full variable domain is EPEVTQTPSHQVTQMGQEVILRCVPISNHLYFYWYRQILGQKVEFLVSFYNNEISEKSEIFDDQFSVERPDGSNFTLKIRSTKLEDSAMYFCASSVNRDRGNTIYFGEGSWLTVV.